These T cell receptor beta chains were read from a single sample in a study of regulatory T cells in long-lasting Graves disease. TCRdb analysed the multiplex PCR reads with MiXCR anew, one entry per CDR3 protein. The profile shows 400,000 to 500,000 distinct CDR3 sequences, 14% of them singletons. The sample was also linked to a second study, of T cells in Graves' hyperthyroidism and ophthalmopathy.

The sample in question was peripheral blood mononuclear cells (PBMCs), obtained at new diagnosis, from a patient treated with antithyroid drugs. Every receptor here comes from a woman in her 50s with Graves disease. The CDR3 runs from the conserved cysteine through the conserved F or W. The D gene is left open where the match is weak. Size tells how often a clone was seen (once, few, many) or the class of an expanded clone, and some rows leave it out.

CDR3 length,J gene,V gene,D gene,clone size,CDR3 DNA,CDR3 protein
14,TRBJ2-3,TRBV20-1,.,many,TGCAGTGACAAAGGTCTATCCGGCACAGATACGCAGTATTTT,CSDKGLSGTDTQYF
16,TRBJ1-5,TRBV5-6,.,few,TGTGCCAGCAGCTTGTATAGTGTGCAGTATTATCAGCCCCAGCATTTT,CASSLYSVQYYQPQHF
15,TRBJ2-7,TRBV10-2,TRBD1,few,TGCGCCAGCATGATCGGACAGGGGGCTTCATACGAGCAGTACTTC,CASMIGQGASYEQYF
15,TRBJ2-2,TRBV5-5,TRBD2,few,TGTGCCAGCAGCTTGGGCGGGAGATCCACCGGGGAGCTGTTTTTT,CASSLGGRSTGELFF
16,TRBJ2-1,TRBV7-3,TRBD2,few,TGTGCCAGCAGCTTAACGGGCGGGAGGGTGTCCAATGAGCAGTTCTTC,CASSLTGGRVSNEQFF
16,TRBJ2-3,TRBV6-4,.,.,TGTGCCAGCAGTCCCGGGGAGACCCTTAGCACAGATACGCAGTATTTT,CASSPGETLSTDTQYF
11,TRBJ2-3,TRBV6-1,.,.,TGTGCCAGCAGAGGCGATCATACGCAGTATTTT,CASRGDHTQYF
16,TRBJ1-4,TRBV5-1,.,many,TGCGCCAGCAGCTTGGGATCGGGGGGAGGATATGAAAAACTGTTTTTT,CASSLGSGGGYEKLFF
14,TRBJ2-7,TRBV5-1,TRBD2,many,TGCGCCAGCAGCTTGGTGGGAGGGCCGGACGAGCAGTACTTC,CASSLVGGPDEQYF
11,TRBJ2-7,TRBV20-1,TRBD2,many,TGCAGTGCAGAACTAGCGTACGAGCAGTACTTC,CSAELAYEQYF
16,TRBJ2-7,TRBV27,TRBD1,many,TGTGCCAGCAGTTCATACCCTCGGGACAGGGGCTACGAGCAGTACTTC,CASSSYPRDRGYEQYF
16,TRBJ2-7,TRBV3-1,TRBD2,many,TGTGCCAGCAGCCCTCCTCCCGGGACTAGCGCCTACGAGCAGTACTTC,CASSPPPGTSAYEQYF
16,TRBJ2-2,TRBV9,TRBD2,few,TGTGCCAGCAGCGCCTTGAGCGGGAGCGGAACCGGGGAGCTGTTTTTT,CASSALSGSGTGELFF
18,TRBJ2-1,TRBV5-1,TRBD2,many,TGCGCCAGCAGCTTGGAGGGACTAGCAGAGAGCTCCTACAATGAGCAGTTCTTC,CASSLEGLAESSYNEQFF
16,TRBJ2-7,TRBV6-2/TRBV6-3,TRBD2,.,TGTGCCAGCACCTCGGGGGGTAGCGGAAATTCCTACGAGCAGTACTTC,CASTSGGSGNSYEQYF
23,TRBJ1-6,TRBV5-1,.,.,TGCGCCAGCAGCTTGTGGAGTCTTAGGGGACGGTCTCAATTAAGCGGTTATAATTCACCCCTCCACTTT,CASSLWSLRGRSQLSGYNSPLHF
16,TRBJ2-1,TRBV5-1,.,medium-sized,TGCGCCAGCAGCTTGGAGGGCGGGAATTGGTACAATGAGCAGTTCTTC,CASSLEGGNWYNEQFF
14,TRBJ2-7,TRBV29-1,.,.,TGCAGCGTTGAGATTCGGGACAACTCCTACGAGCAGTACTTC,CSVEIRDNSYEQYF
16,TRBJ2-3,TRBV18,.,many,TGTGCCAGCTCACCATCGTCGTCTGGGACCGTGGATACGCAGTATTTT,CASSPSSSGTVDTQYF
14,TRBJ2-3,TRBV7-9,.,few,TGTGCCAGCAGCGAACCGACAAGGACAGATACGCAGTATTTT,CASSEPTRTDTQYF
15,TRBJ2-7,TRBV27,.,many,TGTGCCAGCAGTAACCGGAAACCCAGATACTACGAGCAGTACTTC,CASSNRKPRYYEQYF
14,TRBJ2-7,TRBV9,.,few,TGTGCCAGCAGCGTTGAGGGAGGCTGGTACGAGCAGTACTTC,CASSVEGGWYEQYF
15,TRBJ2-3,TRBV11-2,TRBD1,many,TGTGCCAGCAGTCGACGGGGACAGATCACAGATACGCAGTATTTT,CASSRRGQITDTQYF
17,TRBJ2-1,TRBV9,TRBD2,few,TGTGCCAGCAGCTCCCCCCCGACTAGCGGGACATACAATGAGCAGTTCTTC,CASSSPPTSGTYNEQFF
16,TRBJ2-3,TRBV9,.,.,TGTGCCAGCAGCGTAGGTGGGCGGGATAGCACAGATACGCAGTATTTT,CASSVGGRDSTDTQYF
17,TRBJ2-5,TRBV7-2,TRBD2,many,TGTGCCAGCAGCTTAGTCGGATGGGGGACTAGTGTAGAGACCCAGTACTTC,CASSLVGWGTSVETQYF
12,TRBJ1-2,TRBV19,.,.,TGTGCCAGTAGTATGACAGCGGTTGGCTACACCTTC,CASSMTAVGYTF
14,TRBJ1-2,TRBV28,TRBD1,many,TGTGCCAGCAGTCCCCAGGACAGGGTGGGTGGCTACACCTTC,CASSPQDRVGGYTF